Shown below are 9 T cell receptor beta chains from a single sample sequenced in a study of brain T cells in children with intractable seizures. Assay used: immunoSEQ multiplex PCR; TCRdb lists only in-frame clones, some missing. Here the sample spans about 80,000 clones, about 93% being singletons. The starting material was peripheral blood, obtained at surgery. Receptor source: a girl aged 2 to 9 with Rasmussen encephalitis and intractable seizures.

V is TRBV10-1 and J is TRBJ1-1; the D is unclear. Trimming left V 7 bases short and J 6 bases short, with 6 bases between. CDR3 length: 10 amino acids. Per the germline V gene, CDR1 is WNHNN and CDR2 is SYGVQD (reference sequence). CDR3 sequence (DNA): TGCGCCAGCATTCCGGCTGAAGCTTTCTTT. Protein product: CASIPAEAFF.

The chain joins TRBV27 to TRBJ2-7; 8 bases line up with TRBD2. V shed 6 bases and J 2 bases; nucleotides not matched to a gene: 6. Germline V gives CDR1 MNHEY, CDR2 SMNVEV (reference sequence). This CDR3 has 14 residues. Written as DNA, the CDR3 is TGTGCCAGCAGCCCGGGGGGGATCACCTACGAGCAGTACTTC. Its translation is CASSPGGITYEQYF.

The chain employs TRBV19 and TRBJ1-5, with D unresolved. This CDR3 comprises 17 residues. Trimming removed 0 bases at V and 5 bases at J, with 17 bases between. Germline CDR1 is LNHDA and CDR2 is SQIVND (reference sequence). The CDR3 DNA sequence: TGTGCCAGTAGTATAGATCGTGCAGTAGTGAGCTATCAGCCCCAGCATTTT. Translated: CASSIDRAVVSYQPQHF.

This clone has ten or more counts. V gene TRBV4-1 combines with J gene TRBJ2-3; 12 nucleotides align to TRBD2. The trim removed 3 bases at V and 3 bases at J, leaving 7 bases unmatched. The length of the CDR3 is 17 residues. The germline CDR1 and CDR2 sequences are MGHRA and YSYEKL. Written as DNA, the CDR3 is TGCGCCAGCAGCCAGTACGGACTAGCGGGATTAACAGATACGCAGTATTTT. It is translated as CASSQYGLAGLTDTQYF.

The chain employs TRBV30 and TRBJ2-7, with D perhaps matching TRBD1 (6 bases). The V end was cut by 3 bases, the J end by 0 bases, with 12 bases between. The CDR3 extends over 14 amino acids. Germline V gives CDR1 GTSNPN, CDR2 SVGIG (reference sequence). The CDR3 sequence is CAWSNRAHSYEQYF. CDR3 DNA sequence: TGTGCCTGGAGCAACAGGGCCCACTCCTACGAGCAGTACTTC.

This rearrangement joins TRBV5-1 to TRBJ2-2, with D perhaps matching TRBD1 (5 bases). Germline-derived CDR1 and CDR2 are SGHRS and YFSETQ. The CDR3 sequence is 13 residues long. The V and J ends lost 1 base and 4 bases respectively, with 5 bases between them. This CDR3 reads CASSLTGTGELFF. The CDR3 DNA is TGCGCCAGCAGCTTGACAGGCACCGGGGAGCTGTTTTTT.

V gene TRBV2 combines with J gene TRBJ1-3, with TRBD1 identical over 9 bases. J was trimmed by 0 bases and V by 6 bases; bases with no gene match: 6. This CDR3 has 16 amino acids. Germline V CDR1 and CDR2: SNHLY, FYNNEI. The chain's CDR3 is CASSPGQGYSGNTIYF. CDR3 in DNA: TGTGCCAGCAGCCCCGGACAGGGGTACTCTGGAAACACCATATATTTT.

The rearrangement links TRBV11-3 to TRBJ2-1; 13 bases line up with TRBD2. There are 17 residues in the CDR3. Germline CDR1 and CDR2: SGHNT and YENEEA. V gave up 5 bases and J gave up 3 bases; unmatched junction bases: 7. CDR3 in amino acids: CASSPSGLAGIYNEQFF. CDR3 in DNA: TGTGCCAGCAGCCCCTCGGGACTAGCGGGAATCTACAATGAGCAGTTCTTC.

The rearrangement joins TRBV4-2 to TRBJ2-2; unclear D gene. Trimming took 3 bases from V and 1 from J, leaving 6 bases between them. The CDR3 is 14 amino acids. The germline V gene has CDR1 LGHNA and CDR2 YNFKEQ. CDR3 loop: CASSHIQNTGELFF. In nucleotides, the CDR3 is TGTGCCAGCAGCCACATCCAGAACACCGGGGAGCTGTTTTTT.